Shown below are 24 T cell receptor beta chains from a single sample sequenced in a study of blood T cell repertoires in COVID-19. TCRdb keeps only in-frame clones here, not all; method: immunoSEQ multiplex PCR. The sample lists under 75,000 clones, approximately 80% seen once, with 6.5% to 8.5% in the top ten. Sample: peripheral blood. These receptors were taken from a man between 60 and 70 years old with acute or convalescent COVID-19.

The genes are TRBV7-9 and TRBJ1-2; perhaps TRBD1 as D (5 bases). The CDR3 has 12 amino acids. V was shortened by 5 bases and J by 6 bases, with 10 bases between the two germline ends. The germline V gene encodes CDR1 SEHNR and CDR2 FQNEAQ (reference sequence). CDR3 bases: TGTGCCAGCAGCGGAGGGGATCATGGCTACACCTTC. This gives the protein CASSGGDHGYTF.

The genes are TRBV12-3 or TRBV12-4 and TRBJ2-4; 7 nucleotides align to TRBD1. The CDR3 is made up of 13 amino acids. With 5 bases clipped from V and 11 bases from J, the junction kept 9 bases outside the gene matches. CDR3 sequence: CASSAGQVRVQYF. Here the CDR3 DNA reads TGTGCCAGCAGTGCAGGACAGGTTAGGGTTCAGTACTTC.

The rearrangement joins TRBV7-8 to TRBJ1-1; 7 bases line up with TRBD1. Trimming at V came to 5 bases and at J to 10 bases, leaving 7 bases not matched to a gene. This CDR3 comprises 12 residues. Germline lookup yields CDR1 SGHVS and CDR2 FQNEAQ. The CDR3 here is CASSPQGLSAFF. The CDR3, as DNA: TGTGCCAGCAGCCCACAGGGGTTGTCAGCTTTCTTT. The variable domain in full, with the rest retrieved from reference TRBV7-8 and TRBJ1-1, is GAGVSQSPRYKVAKRGQDVALRCDPISGHVSLFWYQQALGQGPEFLTYFQNEAQLDKSGLPSDRFFAERPEGSVSTLKIQRTQQEDSAVYLCASSPQGLSAFFGQGTRLTVV.

The chain has TRBV29-1 and TRBJ1-1; no reliable D call. Germline lookup yields CDR1 SQVTM and CDR2 ANQGSEA. This CDR3 comprises 13 residues. V dropped 7 bases and J dropped 2 bases, with 14 bases sitting between them. The CDR3 DNA reads as TGCAGCGCCAACACTAAACCTAACACTGAAGCTTTCTTT. It codes for CSANTKPNTEAFF.

This chain uses TRBV5-1 with TRBJ1-2; a weak D match, TRBD1 (6 bases). The germline gives CDR1 SGHRS, CDR2 YFSETQ. V dropped 0 bases and J dropped 7 bases, with 16 bases sitting between them. The CDR3 contains 15 residues. The DNA of the CDR3 is TGCGCCAGCAGCTTGGAGTCAGGGGAGTTTTCTGGCTACACCTTC. Residues: CASSLESGEFSGYTF.

The rearrangement uses TRBV24-1 and TRBJ2-3; D is possibly TRBD1 (5 bases). The V end was cut by 2 bases, the J end by 6 bases, with 5 bases between. The CDR3 is made up of 12 amino acids. Germline CDR1 KGHDR, CDR2 SFDVKD. The CDR3 loop reads CATSDWGDTQYF. For the CDR3, the DNA is TGTGCCACCAGTGATTGGGGCGATACGCAGTATTTT.

V is TRBV5-6 and J is TRBJ1-1, with a possible D match to TRBD1 (5 bases). This CDR3 spans 13 amino acids. Germline CDR1 SGHDT, CDR2 YYEEEE. V lost 1 base to trimming and J lost 4 bases, with 8 bases between them. The CDR3 sequence: CASSLLGATEAFF. In DNA form, the CDR3 reads TGTGCCAGCAGCTTGTTAGGGGCCACTGAAGCTTTCTTT. The full variable domain, its missing parts supplied by reference TRBV5-6 and TRBJ1-1, is DAGVTQSPTHLIKTRGQQVTLRCSPKSGHDTVSWYQQALGQGPQFIFQYYEEEERQRGNFPDRFSGHQFPNYSSELNVNALLLGDSALYLCASSLLGATEAFFGQGTRLTVV.

This rearrangement joins TRBV7-2 to TRBJ2-7; 7 bases line up with TRBD2. This CDR3 region has 14 residues. The V and J ends lost 4 bases and 7 bases, in that order; junction bases with no gene match: 10. Germline CDR1 is SGHTA and CDR2 is FQGNSA. The CDR3 reads CASSSDRTSREQYF. CDR3 DNA sequence: TGTGCCAGCAGCTCCGACCGGACTAGTCGGGAGCAGTACTTC.

This chain connects TRBV6-2 or TRBV6-3 to TRBJ2-1; TRBD1 is a possible D gene (6 bases). Deletions cut 0 bases from V and 6 bases from J, with 12 bases between. This CDR3 is 15 amino acids long. CDR1 and CDR2 (germline): MNHEY, SVGEGT. The CDR3 region has the DNA TGTGCCAGCAGTTACTCGGGGGCCGTCGGCAATGAGCAGTTCTTC. This encodes CASSYSGAVGNEQFF.

This clone was counted between two and nine times. V and J are TRBV30 and TRBJ1-2, with TRBD1 identical over 7 bases. The CDR3 runs 12 residues. After removal of 1 base from V and 5 bases from J, the junction contained 1 base not matched to a gene. CDR1 is GTSNPN and CDR2 is SVGIG in the germline V gene (reference sequence). The CDR3 region is CAWSEGAYGYTF. In DNA, the CDR3 is TGTGCCTGGAGTGAGGGGGCTTATGGCTACACCTTC.

The chain has TRBV25-1 and TRBJ2-7; D is possibly TRBD1 (5 bases). The ends were cut back, 2 bases at V and 0 bases at J, with 11 bases in the middle. The CDR3 covers 15 residues. The V gene's germline CDR1 is MGHDK and CDR2 SYGVNS. CDR3 region: CASSEHRIISYEQYF. CDR3 DNA: TGTGCCAGCAGTGAACACAGGATAATCTCCTACGAGCAGTACTTC.

The chain couples TRBV29-1 to TRBJ2-2, with TRBD1 as a possible D gene (6 bases). CDR1 and CDR2 (germline): SQVTM, ANQGSEA. The CDR3 runs to 15 residues. Trimming stripped 5 bases from V and 5 bases from J, with 18 bases between. In DNA, the CDR3 is TGCAGCGTTTGGAAACAGGGTCGAGTAACCGGGGAGCTGTTTTTT. Residues: CSVWKQGRVTGELFF.

The J gene is TRBJ2-7, the V gene TRBV5-1, with D possibly TRBD1 on 6 matching bases. Per germline, CDR1 SGHRS and CDR2 YFSETQ. The CDR3 is made up of 14 amino acids. The V and J ends lost 3 bases and 1 base respectively, with 11 bases between them. The CDR3 sequence: CASSSQTGSYEQYF. CDR3 bases: TGCGCCAGCAGCTCACAGACAGGATCCTACGAGCAGTACTTC.

The chain carries TRBV19 and TRBJ2-3, with 8 bases matching TRBD2. The CDR3 length is 15 residues. With 7 bases clipped from V and 6 bases from J, the junction kept 12 bases outside the gene matches. From germline, CDR1 is LNHDA and CDR2 SQIVND (reference sequence). The CDR3 region has the DNA TGTGCCAGTACCCTAGGTAGCGGGGAGTCGGATACGCAGTATTTT. Protein product: CASTLGSGESDTQYF. The whole variable domain, remainder taken from reference TRBV19 and TRBJ2-3, is DGGITQSPKYLFRKEGQNVTLSCEQNLNHDAMYWYRQDPGQGLRLIYYSQIVNDFQKGDIAEGYSVSREKKESFPLTVTSAQKNPTAFYLCASTLGSGESDTQYFGPGTRLTVL.

This chain connects TRBV30 to TRBJ2-5, with a weak D call TRBD1 (6 bases). The ends were cut back, 5 bases at V and 5 bases at J, with 15 bases in the middle. This CDR3 has 13 residues. Germline CDR1 reads GTSNPN; CDR2 reads SVGIG (reference sequence). CDR3 nucleotides: TGTGCCTGGGAGGCAGGGGTTACCGAGACCCAGTACTTC. As protein: CAWEAGVTETQYF.

The V call is TRBV21-1, the J call TRBJ2-2; TRBD1 is the table's D call and was not checked against the DNA. TRBV21-1 counts as a pseudogene. The CDR3 has 13 residues. The CDR3 DNA is TGTGCCAGAGAGAACAGAGACACCGGGGAGCTGTTTTTT. Protein sequence: CARENRDTGELFF.

The V call is TRBV28, the J call TRBJ1-1; unclear D gene. Per germline, CDR1 MDHEN and CDR2 SYDVKM. The CDR3 has 15 amino acids. The germline V and J ends were trimmed by 3 bases and 5 bases, with 16 bases remaining between them. The CDR3 reads CASSFLRQGGTEAFF. In nucleotides, the CDR3 is TGTGCCAGCAGTTTCCTCAGACAAGGTGGAACTGAAGCTTTCTTT.

The chain couples TRBV6-2 or TRBV6-3 to TRBJ2-5; 7 bases are shared with TRBD2. V was clipped by 6 bases and J by 4 bases; unmatched bases: 14. The CDR3 totals 16 residues. The V gene's germline CDR1 is MNHEY and CDR2 SVGEGT. CDR3 loop: CASSPFGLESGETQYF. In nucleotides, the CDR3 is TGTGCCAGCAGCCCTTTCGGACTAGAGTCGGGAGAGACCCAGTACTTC.

The chain joins TRBV10-3 to TRBJ1-1, with D unclear. V lost 2 bases and J lost 1, with 8 bases in between. Germline CDR1 reads ENHRY; CDR2 reads SYGVKD. The CDR3 is made up of 14 amino acids. CDR3 nucleotide sequence: TGTGCCATCAGTGAGCACAGTACGAACACTGAAGCTTTCTTT. It codes for CAISEHSTNTEAFF.

CDR3 amino acids: CASSYTILEGYTF. The CDR3 DNA follows: TGTGCCAGCAGTTACACCATATTAGAGGGCTACACCTTC. The chain joins TRBV6-5 to TRBJ1-2; no reliable D call. Germline V lookup: CDR1 MNHEY, CDR2 SVGAGI. This CDR3 spans 13 amino acids. Trimming removed 2 bases from V and 8 bases from J, with 12 bases in between.

CDR3 residues: CANSRTETGELFF. The CDR3 DNA is TGTGCCAATTCGAGGACAGAAACCGGGGAGCTGTTTTTT. V usage is TRBV6-1 and J usage is TRBJ2-2, with TRBD1 as a possible D gene (6 bases). The germline V gene encodes CDR1 MNHNS and CDR2 SASEGT. This CDR3 is built from 13 residues. Trimming removed 10 bases from V and 5 bases from J, with 14 bases in between.

The chain has TRBV7-2 and TRBJ2-5, with D uncertain. Germline lookup yields CDR1 SGHTA and CDR2 FQGNSA. There are 13 residues in the CDR3. V was pared by 2 bases and J by 3 bases, with 7 bases between. The CDR3: CASSLRREETQYF. The CDR3 DNA is TGTGCCAGCAGCTTAAGACGGGAAGAGACCCAGTACTTC.

This clone was seen many times. V usage is TRBV10-3 and J usage is TRBJ1-5, with TRBD1 matching over 8 bases. Germline assignment: CDR1 ENHRY and CDR2 SYGVKD. V lost 3 bases, J lost 1 base, and 5 bases stayed unmatched. The CDR3 runs to 16 residues. Here the CDR3 reads CAISDSTGASNQPQHF. In DNA, the CDR3 is TGTGCCATCAGTGACTCGACAGGGGCGAGCAATCAGCCCCAGCATTTT.

This chain uses TRBV5-1 with TRBJ2-7; 8 bases fit TRBD2. CDR3 size: 15 residues. Germline V gives CDR1 SGHRS, CDR2 YFSETQ. Trimming at V came to 1 base and at J to 3 bases, leaving 6 bases not matched to a gene. The CDR3 DNA sequence: TGCGCCAGCAGCTTGACGGGGGGGCCGATCTACGAGCAGTACTTC. Translation gives CASSLTGGPIYEQYF.